The 18 T cell receptor beta chains given below trace back to one sample, sequenced in a study of T cells in Graves' hyperthyroidism and ophthalmopathy. TCR beta CDR3 region amplification was performed from RNA transcripts. The HTBI primer set was used in a first-round RT-PCR of the TCR CDR3. Using its own MiXCR run on the multiplex PCR reads, TCRdb lists one record per CDR3 protein. Counted here are fewer than 600,000 distinct CDR3 sequences, around 14% occurring once; the ten biggest clones make up 15% to 20%. Sequences were obtained from blood. These receptors all stem from a woman aged 18-35 years with Graves' hyperthyroidism.

The chain recombines TRBV20-1 with TRBJ2-1, with 7 nucleotides matching TRBD2. Germline loops: CDR1 DFQATT, CDR2 SNEGSKA (reference sequence). V lost 2 bases to trimming and J lost 0 bases; unmatched junction nucleotides: 10. The CDR3 is 17 amino acids. CDR3 DNA: TGCAGTGCTAGACCAAAAGAGACTAGCTTCTCCTACAATGAGCAGTTCTTC. This gives the protein CSARPKETSFSYNEQFF.

This clonotype was seen at least ten times. This sequence joins TRBV18 and TRBJ1-5, with D unclear. Germline CDR1 and CDR2: KGHSH and LQKENI. The CDR3 loop spans 12 amino acids. V shed 0 bases and J shed 3 bases, with 0 bases lying between them. CDR3 sequence reads: CASSPPNQPQHF. The CDR3 DNA sequence: TGTGCCAGCTCACCACCCAATCAGCCCCAGCATTTT.

In its sample, this clonotype was seen many times. The chain couples TRBV30 to TRBJ2-2, with a weak D call TRBD1 (5 bases). Germline CDR1 and CDR2: GTSNPN and SVGIG (reference sequence). The CDR3 spans 12 residues. V was shortened by 3 bases and J by 6 bases, with 8 bases between the two germline ends. CDR3 nucleotide sequence: TGTGCCTGGAGCCAGGGATCCGGGGAGCTGTTTTTT. Encoded protein: CAWSQGSGELFF.

This clonotype was seen many times. The chain employs TRBV2 and TRBJ2-5, with a possible D match to TRBD1 (6 bases). CDR3 length: 14 amino acids. V was cut by 8 bases and J by 5 bases, with 18 bases left in between. Germline V gene data show CDR1 as SNHLY and CDR2 as FYNNEI. This CDR3 is CASGSGTQGETQYF. CDR3 coding DNA: TGTGCCAGCGGCTCCGGGACACAAGGGGAGACCCAGTACTTC.

This clonotype was seen many times. The rearrangement uses TRBV2 and TRBJ2-1; D is perhaps TRBD2 (7 bases). CDR3 length: 14 residues. Germline CDR1 reads SNHLY; CDR2 reads FYNNEI. V gave up 6 bases and J gave up 5 bases, with 14 bases separating them. CDR3 region: CASRRREGDNEQFF. Written as DNA, the CDR3 is TGTGCCAGCAGAAGGAGGGAGGGGGACAATGAGCAGTTCTTC.

This clonotype was recorded many times. The chain combines TRBV11-3 with TRBJ2-3, with 8 bases matching TRBD1. CDR1 and CDR2 (germline): SGHNT, YENEEA. The CDR3 consists of 16 residues. V was pared by 2 bases and J by 8 bases, with 12 bases of the junction left unmatched. The CDR3: CASSLSPDRVRATQYF. The DNA for the CDR3 is TGTGCCAGCAGCTTATCCCCGGACAGGGTTCGTGCTACGCAGTATTTT.

The table lists this clonotype with a few counts. The chain is built from TRBV27 and TRBJ1-1, with unresolved D. Germline CDR1 MNHEY, CDR2 SMNVEV (reference sequence). The V gene lost 2 bases and the J gene lost 5 bases, with 15 bases spanning the gap. The CDR3 sequence is 15 residues long. The chain's CDR3 is CASSLNFGVGTEAFF. CDR3 coding DNA: TGTGCCAGCAGTTTAAATTTCGGGGTGGGGACTGAAGCTTTCTTT.

This clonotype was detected a few times. This chain links TRBV24-1 with TRBJ1-2; unclear D gene. Trimming pared 1 base from V and 8 bases from J, leaving 16 bases between. This CDR3 comprises 15 residues. CDR1 KGHDR and CDR2 SFDVKD come from the germline V gene. The CDR3: CATSDFQAGGRGYTF. The CDR3 coding sequence is TGTGCCACCAGTGATTTTCAGGCCGGAGGGAGAGGCTACACCTTC.

The V gene is TRBV19, the J gene TRBJ2-1; TRBD2 agrees at 11 bases. J gave up 3 bases and V 0 bases, and 13 bases lay outside the gene matches. Per germline, CDR1 LNHDA and CDR2 SQIVND (reference sequence). This CDR3 region has 20 residues. CDR3 nucleotides: TGTGCCAGTAGTATAGATCCCAGGGGGGGTGGACTAGCGGGCTACAATGAGCAGTTCTTC. Translating gives CASSIDPRGGGLAGYNEQFF.

In DNA form, the CDR3 reads TGTGCCAGCAGCTCTGGCAGGTTCGCGTTTTACGAGCAGTACGTC. Protein: CASSSGRFAFYEQYV. The chain employs TRBV7-8 and TRBJ2-7; D gene unclear. The CDR3 is 15 amino acids. Trimming cost V 4 bases and J 4 bases, with 17 bases left between them. Per the germline V gene, CDR1 is SGHVS and CDR2 is FQNEAQ.

This clonotype was counted a few times. The rearrangement links TRBV7-9 to TRBJ2-1; 9 bases line up with TRBD2. CDR1 is SEHNR and CDR2 is FQNEAQ in the germline V gene (reference sequence). Losses at the gene ends were 3 bases for V and 10 bases for J; bases not matched to a gene: 4. The CDR3 is 13 amino acids. This CDR3 is CASSLAGGTEQFF. The CDR3 DNA reads as TGTGCCAGCAGCTTGGCGGGGGGGACCGAGCAGTTCTTC.

This clonotype was seen at least ten times. The rearrangement links TRBV7-2 to TRBJ2-3; D unresolved. The V end lost 1 base, the J end lost 11 bases, and 7 bases lay between the germline ends. Germline lookup yields CDR1 SGHTA and CDR2 FQGNSA. The CDR3 has 11 amino acids. The CDR3 is CASSLESWQYF. The CDR3 nucleotides read TGTGCCAGCAGCTTAGAGTCATGGCAGTATTTT.

This clonotype occurred a few times. The V gene is TRBV29-1, the J gene TRBJ1-2; TRBD1 agrees at 9 bases. Trimming at V came to 4 bases and at J to 11 bases, leaving 11 bases not matched to a gene. The CDR3 length is 13 residues. The germline V gene encodes CDR1 SQVTM and CDR2 ANQGSEA. CDR3 protein: CSVGGRTGADYTF. The CDR3, as DNA: TGCAGCGTTGGGGGGAGGACAGGGGCAGATTACACCTTC.

The chain recombines TRBV20-1 with TRBJ2-3; maybe TRBD2 (5 bases). CDR3 size: 12 residues. Between the trimmed V and J ends, which lost 6 bases and 5 bases, there was a span of 12 bases. Germline V gives CDR1 DFQATT, CDR2 SNEGSKA (reference sequence). In nucleotides, the CDR3 is TGCAGTGCCCGGGGAGACGGAGATACGCAGTATTTT. Residues: CSARGDGDTQYF.

In this sample, this clonotype turned up many times. This chain joins TRBV29-1 and TRBJ2-5; tentative D call: TRBD1 (5 bases). Trimming shortened V by 3 bases and J by 1 base, and 12 bases separated the two germline ends. CDR3 length equals 14 residues. Germline loops: CDR1 SQVTM, CDR2 ANQGSEA. This CDR3 is CSVEFQGTQETQYF. DNA for the CDR3: TGCAGCGTTGAGTTCCAGGGAACCCAAGAGACCCAGTACTTC.

This clonotype was counted at least ten times. The chain links TRBV20-1 to TRBJ2-7, with D possibly TRBD2 on 6 matching bases. V dropped 0 bases and J dropped 2 bases, with 11 bases sitting between them. The CDR3 is made up of 14 amino acids. In germline, CDR1 is DFQATT, CDR2 SNEGSKA (reference sequence). As DNA, the CDR3 is TGCAGTGCTAGAGATCGGGGGATTGCCTACGAGCAGTACGTC. It yields the protein CSARDRGIAYEQYV.

This clonotype has a count of ten or more. The chain is built from TRBV30 and TRBJ2-1, with D possibly being TRBD2 (6 bases). CDR1 is GTSNPN, CDR2 SVGIG, per germline (reference sequence). This CDR3 comprises 14 residues. Trimming pared 4 bases from V and 0 bases from J, leaving 10 bases between. The chain's CDR3 is CAWTLGSSYNEQFF. In DNA form, the CDR3 reads TGTGCCTGGACTCTCGGGAGCTCCTACAATGAGCAGTTCTTC.

This clonotype was recorded many times. The chain joins TRBV3-1 to TRBJ2-3; D gene uncertain. CDR1 is LGHDT and CDR2 is YNNKEL in the germline V gene (reference sequence). The CDR3 contains 14 residues. Trimming left V 0 bases short and J 3 bases short, with 7 bases between. This CDR3 reads CASSQDRATDTQYF. CDR3 DNA: TGTGCCAGCAGCCAAGATCGAGCAACAGATACGCAGTATTTT.